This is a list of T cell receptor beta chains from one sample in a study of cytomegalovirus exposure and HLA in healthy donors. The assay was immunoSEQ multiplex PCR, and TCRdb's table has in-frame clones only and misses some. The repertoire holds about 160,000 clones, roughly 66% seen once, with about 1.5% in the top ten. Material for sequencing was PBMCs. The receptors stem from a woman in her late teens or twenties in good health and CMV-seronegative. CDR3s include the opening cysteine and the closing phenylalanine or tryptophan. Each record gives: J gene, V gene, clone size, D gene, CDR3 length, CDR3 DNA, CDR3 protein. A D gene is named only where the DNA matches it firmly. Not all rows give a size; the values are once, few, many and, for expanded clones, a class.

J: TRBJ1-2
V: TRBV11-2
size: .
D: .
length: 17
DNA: TGTGCCAGCAGCACTAGGGTGGGAGACAATACTAACTATGGCTACACCTTC
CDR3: CASSTRVGDNTNYGYTF

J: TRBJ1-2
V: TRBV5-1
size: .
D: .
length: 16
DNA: TGCGCCAGCAGCTTGCGATTAGGACAGAATGTGCATGGCTACACCTTC
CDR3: CASSLRLGQNVHGYTF

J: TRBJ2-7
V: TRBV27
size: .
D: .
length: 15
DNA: TGTGCCAGCAGTTTTGGGGGGCAGGGGGCCTACGAGCAGTACTTC
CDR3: CASSFGGQGAYEQYF

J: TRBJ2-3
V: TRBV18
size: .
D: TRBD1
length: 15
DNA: TGTGCCAGCTCATCGGACAGGGGCGGCACAGATACGCAGTATTTT
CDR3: CASSSDRGGTDTQYF

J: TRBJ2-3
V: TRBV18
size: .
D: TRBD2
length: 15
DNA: TGTGCCAGCACCGGACTAGCGGGGGCCGGAGATACGCAGTATTTT
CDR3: CASTGLAGAGDTQYF

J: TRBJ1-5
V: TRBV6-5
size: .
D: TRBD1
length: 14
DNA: TGTGCCAGCAGCTCCGGGACAGAGAATCAGCCCCAGCATTTT
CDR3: CASSSGTENQPQHF

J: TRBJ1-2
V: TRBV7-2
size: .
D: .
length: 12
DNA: TGTGCCAGCAGCTTAGGATTCAGGGTGGGCACCTTC
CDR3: CASSLGFRVGTF

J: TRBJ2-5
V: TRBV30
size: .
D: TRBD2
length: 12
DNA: TGTGCCTTTGGGACTAGCGGGTCCACCCAGTACTTC
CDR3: CAFGTSGSTQYF

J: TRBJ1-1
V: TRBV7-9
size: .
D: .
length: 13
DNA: TGTGCCAGCAGCTTAGTTGCGGGGCTTCGGGCTTTCTTT
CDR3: CASSLVAGLRAFF

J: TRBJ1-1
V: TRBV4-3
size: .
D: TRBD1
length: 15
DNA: TGCGCCAGCAGCGGGCGAACACAGGGGGCAGGAGAAGCTTTCTTT
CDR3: CASSGRTQGAGEAFF

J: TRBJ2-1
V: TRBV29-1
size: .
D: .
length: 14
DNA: TGCAGCGTCATGAGGCCGGGGTCCTACAATGAGCAGTTCTTC
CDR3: CSVMRPGSYNEQFF

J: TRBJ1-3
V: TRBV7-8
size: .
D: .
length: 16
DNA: TGTGCCAGCAGCTTAGGCCGGGTTATCTCTGGAAACACCATATATTTT
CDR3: CASSLGRVISGNTIYF

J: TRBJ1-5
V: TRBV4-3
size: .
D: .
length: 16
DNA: TGCGCCAGCAGCCAAGGTACGGGTGGATACAATCAGCCCCAGCATTTT
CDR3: CASSQGTGGYNQPQHF

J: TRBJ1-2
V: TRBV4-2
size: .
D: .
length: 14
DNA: TGTGCCAGCAGCCAAGTTCAAACAGGGAATGGCTACACCTTC
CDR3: CASSQVQTGNGYTF

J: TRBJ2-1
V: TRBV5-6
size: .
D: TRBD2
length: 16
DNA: TGTGCCAGCAGCTTGCGCCCTAGCGGGAGGGTGCTGGGGCAGTTCTTC
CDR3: CASSLRPSGRVLGQFF

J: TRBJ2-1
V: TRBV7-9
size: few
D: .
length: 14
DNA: TGTGCCAGCACCGCCCAGATCATATCTCATGAGCAGTTCTTC
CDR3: CASTAQIISHEQFF

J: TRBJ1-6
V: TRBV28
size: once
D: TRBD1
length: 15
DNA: TGTGCCAGCAGTGGGCCGGGACAGACTAATTCACCCCTCCACTTT
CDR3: CASSGPGQTNSPLHF